Listed below are T cell receptor beta chains from one sample, sequenced in a study of cytomegalovirus exposure and HLA in healthy donors. Using immunoSEQ multiplex PCR, the repertoire was profiled, and TCRdb retains in-frame clones only, with some absent. The profile covers over 95,000 clones, with about 70% appearing a single time and approximately 2.2% taken by the ten largest. Material for sequencing was PBMCs. The receptors here all came from a human donor in good health. Each CDR3 is given with its conserved first and last residue. The order of the fields is clone size, V gene, J gene, D gene, CDR3 protein, CDR3 DNA. A D gene is named only where the DNA matches it firmly. Where a row states a size, it is once, few, many or the class of an expanded clone; other rows omit it.

clone_size: -; v_call: TRBV14; j_call: TRBJ2-1; d_call: TRBD2; cdr3_aa: CASSPLPAGGPLNEQFF; cdr3_nt: TGTGCCAGCAGCCCTCTTCCCGCGGGAGGACCTCTCAATGAGCAGTTCTTC
clone_size: -; v_call: TRBV7-8; j_call: TRBJ1-1; d_call: -; cdr3_aa: CASSLFGGSTEAFF; cdr3_nt: TGTGCCAGCAGCCTGTTCGGGGGGAGCACTGAAGCTTTCTTT
clone_size: -; v_call: TRBV6-5; j_call: TRBJ1-2; d_call: -; cdr3_aa: CASSYRPGSYGYTF; cdr3_nt: TGTGCCAGCAGTTATCGTCCGGGTTCCTATGGCTACACCTTC
clone_size: -; v_call: TRBV19; j_call: TRBJ2-5; d_call: TRBD2; cdr3_aa: CASSISGQRGLPYQETQYF; cdr3_nt: TGTGCCAGTAGTATTTCGGGCCAGCGGGGCTTGCCTTACCAAGAGACCCAGTACTTC
clone_size: -; v_call: TRBV19; j_call: TRBJ2-2; d_call: -; cdr3_aa: CASTGGRGATGELFF; cdr3_nt: TGTGCCAGTACCGGGGGTCGGGGGGCTACGGGGGAGCTGTTTTTT
clone_size: -; v_call: TRBV7-6; j_call: TRBJ1-1; d_call: -; cdr3_aa: CASQGRADTEAFF; cdr3_nt: TGTGCCAGCCAGGGGCGGGCGGACACTGAAGCTTTCTTT
clone_size: -; v_call: TRBV5-4; j_call: TRBJ2-1; d_call: TRBD1; cdr3_aa: CASSFGTGRYNEQFF; cdr3_nt: TGTGCCAGCAGCTTTGGGACAGGGCGCTACAATGAGCAGTTCTTC
clone_size: once; v_call: TRBV15; j_call: TRBJ2-2; d_call: -; cdr3_aa: CATSRKLGGTANTGELFF; cdr3_nt: TGTGCCACCAGCCGAAAACTCGGCGGAACCGCGAACACCGGGGAGCTGTTTTTT
clone_size: -; v_call: TRBV5-1; j_call: TRBJ1-5; d_call: -; cdr3_aa: CASSFGDSQGQPQHF; cdr3_nt: TGCGCCAGCAGCTTCGGAGATTCGCAGGGTCAGCCCCAGCATTTT
clone_size: once; v_call: TRBV5-6; j_call: TRBJ2-1; d_call: TRBD1; cdr3_aa: CASSNRGISSYNEQFF; cdr3_nt: TGTGCCAGCAGCAACAGGGGAATCAGCTCCTACAATGAGCAGTTCTTC
clone_size: -; v_call: TRBV27; j_call: TRBJ1-6; d_call: -; cdr3_aa: CASSLSDGGPYSPLHF; cdr3_nt: TGTGCCAGCAGTTTATCTGATGGGGGCCCCTATTCACCCCTCCACTTT
clone_size: once; v_call: TRBV9; j_call: TRBJ2-5; d_call: -; cdr3_aa: CASSVALSETQYF; cdr3_nt: TGTGCCAGCAGCGTAGCTTTATCGGAGACCCAGTACTTC
clone_size: -; v_call: TRBV7-2; j_call: TRBJ2-7; d_call: TRBD1; cdr3_aa: CASSRDSYYEQYF; cdr3_nt: TGTGCCAGCAGCCGGGACAGCTATTACGAGCAGTACTTC
clone_size: -; v_call: TRBV27; j_call: TRBJ1-5; d_call: -; cdr3_aa: CASRPQGQPGFNQPQHF; cdr3_nt: TGTGCCAGCAGACCTCAAGGACAGCCAGGATTCAATCAGCCCCAGCATTTT
clone_size: -; v_call: TRBV19; j_call: TRBJ1-5; d_call: -; cdr3_aa: CASSMGHRVKQPQHF; cdr3_nt: TGTGCCAGTAGTATGGGACACAGGGTGAAGCAGCCCCAGCATTTT
clone_size: -; v_call: TRBV6-1; j_call: TRBJ2-7; d_call: TRBD2; cdr3_aa: CASSDPGTSGTMAWEQYF; cdr3_nt: TGTGCCAGCAGTGACCCCGGGACTAGCGGGACTATGGCTTGGGAGCAGTACTTC
clone_size: few; v_call: TRBV30; j_call: TRBJ2-5; d_call: -; cdr3_aa: CAYCPGNSQETQYF; cdr3_nt: TGTGCCTATTGCCCAGGGAATAGCCAAGAGACCCAGTACTTC
clone_size: few; v_call: TRBV6-1; j_call: TRBJ1-5; d_call: TRBD1; cdr3_aa: CASSGAGTGLFQPQHF; cdr3_nt: TGTGCCAGCAGTGGGGCCGGGACAGGGCTGTTTCAGCCCCAGCATTTT
clone_size: -; v_call: TRBV7-8; j_call: TRBJ2-1; d_call: TRBD2; cdr3_aa: CASSARTSGRSDEQFF; cdr3_nt: TGTGCCAGCAGCGCCCGAACTAGCGGGAGGTCTGATGAGCAGTTCTTC
clone_size: -; v_call: TRBV27; j_call: TRBJ2-1; d_call: -; cdr3_aa: CASSLDSPTMKQFF; cdr3_nt: TGTGCCAGCAGTTTAGACTCCCCCACAATGAAGCAGTTCTTC
clone_size: -; v_call: TRBV5-8; j_call: TRBJ2-1; d_call: TRBD2; cdr3_aa: CASRGGLAYYNEQFF; cdr3_nt: TGTGCCAGCAGGGGGGGACTAGCGTATTACAATGAGCAGTTCTTC
clone_size: -; v_call: TRBV29-1; j_call: TRBJ2-1; d_call: -; cdr3_aa: CSVGLGAHEQFF; cdr3_nt: TGCAGCGTTGGGTTAGGGGCGCATGAGCAGTTCTTC
clone_size: -; v_call: TRBV7-8; j_call: TRBJ2-7; d_call: TRBD2; cdr3_aa: CASSFRDYSYEQYF; cdr3_nt: TGTGCCAGCAGCTTCAGGGACTACTCCTACGAGCAGTACTTC
clone_size: -; v_call: TRBV23-1; j_call: TRBJ1-2; d_call: TRBD1; cdr3_aa: CASSQRGQGYGYTF; cdr3_nt: TGCGCCAGCAGTCAACGAGGACAGGGCTATGGCTACACCTTC
clone_size: -; v_call: TRBV2; j_call: TRBJ1-2; d_call: TRBD1; cdr3_aa: CASSGDRGSYGYTF; cdr3_nt: TGTGCCAGCAGTGGGGACAGGGGGTCTTATGGCTACACCTTC
clone_size: -; v_call: TRBV27; j_call: TRBJ2-7; d_call: -; cdr3_aa: CASSLSRDTEQYF; cdr3_nt: TGTGCCAGCAGTTTATCGAGGGACACCGAGCAGTACTTC
clone_size: -; v_call: TRBV7-6; j_call: TRBJ2-3; d_call: TRBD1; cdr3_aa: CASSRTGGFGTDTQYF; cdr3_nt: TGTGCCAGCAGCCGTACAGGGGGCTTTGGCACAGATACGCAGTATTTT
clone_size: -; v_call: TRBV7-2; j_call: TRBJ2-2; d_call: TRBD1; cdr3_aa: CASRVKRTGAGELFF; cdr3_nt: TGTGCCAGCAGGGTAAAAAGGACAGGGGCCGGGGAGCTGTTTTTT
clone_size: -; v_call: TRBV5-1; j_call: TRBJ2-3; d_call: TRBD2; cdr3_aa: CASSLTAGGHDTQYF; cdr3_nt: TGCGCCAGCAGCCTAACAGCGGGAGGCCATGATACGCAGTATTTT
clone_size: -; v_call: TRBV7-9; j_call: TRBJ2-5; d_call: TRBD2; cdr3_aa: CASSLLAGGQETQYF; cdr3_nt: TGTGCCAGCAGCCTCTTAGCGGGGGGTCAAGAGACCCAGTACTTC
clone_size: few; v_call: TRBV7-9; j_call: TRBJ2-3; d_call: -; cdr3_aa: CASSLGGGRVTDTQYF; cdr3_nt: TGTGCCAGCAGCTTAGGAGGGGGACGGGTCACAGATACGCAGTATTTT
clone_size: -; v_call: TRBV4-2; j_call: TRBJ1-1; d_call: -; cdr3_aa: CASSLGQMNTEAFF; cdr3_nt: TGTGCCAGCAGCCTCGGACAGATGAACACTGAAGCTTTCTTT
clone_size: -; v_call: TRBV6-5; j_call: TRBJ1-1; d_call: -; cdr3_aa: CASSYGGGSVPEAFF; cdr3_nt: TGTGCCAGCAGTTACGGCGGGGGATCAGTCCCTGAAGCTTTCTTT
clone_size: -; v_call: TRBV30; j_call: TRBJ2-4; d_call: TRBD1; cdr3_aa: CAWTKGGTRRDIQYF; cdr3_nt: TGTGCCTGGACGAAAGGGGGCACACGACGGGACATTCAGTACTTC
clone_size: -; v_call: TRBV15; j_call: TRBJ1-1; d_call: -; cdr3_aa: CATSRDTVNTEAFF; cdr3_nt: TGTGCCACCAGCAGAGACACGGTCAACACTGAAGCTTTCTTT
clone_size: few; v_call: TRBV28; j_call: TRBJ1-6; d_call: -; cdr3_aa: CASRGGTSEKLSLHF; cdr3_nt: TGTGCCAGCAGGGGGGGGACGTCGGAGAAGTTATCCCTCCACTTT
clone_size: -; v_call: TRBV27; j_call: TRBJ2-1; d_call: TRBD2; cdr3_aa: CASRRGGSYVEQFF; cdr3_nt: TGTGCCAGCAGACGGGGGGGGTCTTATGTTGAGCAGTTCTTC
clone_size: -; v_call: TRBV6-6; j_call: TRBJ2-2; d_call: TRBD1; cdr3_aa: CASSRGTGGTGELFF; cdr3_nt: TGTGCCAGCAGTCGCGGGACAGGGGGGACCGGGGAGCTGTTTTTT
clone_size: -; v_call: TRBV9; j_call: TRBJ2-3; d_call: TRBD2; cdr3_aa: CASSTTSGGKDTQYF; cdr3_nt: TGTGCCAGCAGTACGACTAGCGGGGGGAAGGATACGCAGTATTTT
clone_size: -; v_call: TRBV7-8; j_call: TRBJ2-4; d_call: -; cdr3_aa: CASSWGVESKNIQYF; cdr3_nt: TGTGCCAGCAGCTGGGGAGTTGAGTCCAAAAACATTCAGTACTTC
clone_size: -; v_call: TRBV5-1; j_call: TRBJ2-1; d_call: -; cdr3_aa: CASSFSGDNEQFF; cdr3_nt: TGCGCCAGCAGCTTTTCAGGGGACAATGAGCAGTTCTTC
clone_size: few; v_call: TRBV5-1; j_call: TRBJ2-1; d_call: TRBD2; cdr3_aa: CASAEFGRNEQFF; cdr3_nt: TGCGCCAGCGCAGAGTTCGGGAGGAATGAGCAGTTCTTC
clone_size: few; v_call: TRBV4-2; j_call: TRBJ1-4; d_call: TRBD1; cdr3_aa: CASSPGQGQTVKVFF; cdr3_nt: TGTGCCAGCAGCCCGGGACAGGGACAGACGGTAAAGGTGTTTTTT
clone_size: -; v_call: TRBV30; j_call: TRBJ1-2; d_call: -; cdr3_aa: CAWSTQGRGSNYGYTF; cdr3_nt: TGTGCCTGGAGTACACAGGGTAGGGGATCTAACTATGGCTACACCTTC
clone_size: -; v_call: TRBV5-4; j_call: TRBJ2-3; d_call: -; cdr3_aa: CASSGAGRNTDTQYF; cdr3_nt: TGTGCCAGCAGCGGGGCTGGGAGGAACACAGATACGCAGTATTTT
clone_size: -; v_call: TRBV2; j_call: TRBJ1-2; d_call: TRBD1; cdr3_aa: CASSRDRKDSYGYTF; cdr3_nt: TGTGCCAGCAGTCGGGACAGAAAAGACTCCTATGGCTACACCTTC
clone_size: -; v_call: TRBV7-2; j_call: TRBJ1-1; d_call: -; cdr3_aa: CASSLRSRTEAFF; cdr3_nt: TGTGCCAGCAGCTTACGGAGCCGCACTGAAGCTTTCTTT
clone_size: -; v_call: TRBV28; j_call: TRBJ1-2; d_call: TRBD1; cdr3_aa: CAGREGAYGYTF; cdr3_nt: TGTGCCGGACGGGAGGGGGCGTATGGCTACACCTTC
clone_size: -; v_call: TRBV18; j_call: TRBJ2-3; d_call: TRBD1; cdr3_aa: CASSPSDRSTDTQYF; cdr3_nt: TGTGCCAGCTCACCGTCGGACAGGAGCACAGATACGCAGTATTTT
clone_size: -; v_call: TRBV5-1; j_call: TRBJ2-3; d_call: -; cdr3_aa: CASSLEVGGGQYF; cdr3_nt: TGCGCCAGCAGCTTGGAGGTGGGAGGTGGGCAGTATTTT